The rows below give T cell receptor beta chains drawn from one sample of a study of blood T cell repertoires in COVID-19. TCRdb's copy holds only in-frame clones and misses some; the assay was immunoSEQ multiplex PCR. The table records tens of thousands of clones, roughly 84% of them present only once. Sequencing input: peripheral blood. The source is a man between 50 and 59 years old with acute or convalescent COVID-19. Both conserved end residues are part of each CDR3. D genes are given only for firm matches. The size entry is marked missing in some rows and otherwise reads once, few, many or a size class.

J	size	D	V	DNA	CDR3
TRBJ1-1	.	.	TRBV6-5	TGTGCCAGCAGTACAACAGGGAACACTGAAGCTTTCTTT	CASSTTGNTEAFF
TRBJ2-3	.	.	TRBV7-9	TGTGCCAGCAGCCCCGACGGGCTAGCGACAGATACGCAGTATTTT	CASSPDGLATDTQYF
TRBJ2-1	.	TRBD2	TRBV12-3/TRBV12-4	TGTGCCACCTTACGGGAGGTCTACAATGAGCAGTTCTTC	CATLREVYNEQFF
TRBJ1-6	.	.	TRBV19	TGTGCCAGTAGTATTGTGACAGCCAAGAATTCACCCCTCCACTTT	CASSIVTAKNSPLHF
TRBJ2-7	few	.	TRBV27	TGTGCCAGCAGTTTAAACTTTCTGAGCTCCTACGAGCAGTACTTC	CASSLNFLSSYEQYF
TRBJ1-1	.	.	TRBV14	TGTGCCAGCAGCCAAGTGCTCGGAGGGGCCCTGATGACTGAAGCTTTCTTT	CASSQVLGGALMTEAFF
TRBJ2-5	.	TRBD2	TRBV10-3	TGTGCCATCAGTGAGTCTAGCGGGGGGACCCAAGAGACCCAGTACTTC	CAISESSGGTQETQYF
TRBJ1-2	few	.	TRBV29-1	TGCAGCGTTGATGGGGCTCTCTATGGCTACACCTTC	CSVDGALYGYTF
TRBJ1-1	.	.	TRBV4-1	TGCGCCAGCAGCCAATACGGAGGGTCTGAAGCTTTCTTT	CASSQYGGSEAFF
TRBJ2-6	.	TRBD1	TRBV7-9	TGTGCCAGCAGCCCGGGACAGGGCCACCCCTCTGGGGCCAACGTCCTGACTTTC	CASSPGQGHPSGANVLTF
TRBJ1-1	.	.	TRBV5-4	TGTGCCAGCAGCTTGGTGACAGGAGTTGAAGCTTTCTTT	CASSLVTGVEAFF
TRBJ2-5	.	TRBD1	TRBV28	TGTGCCAGCACTCCGGGACAGGGGAAGACCCAGTACTTC	CASTPGQGKTQYF
TRBJ1-2	once	.	TRBV28	TGTGCCAGCAGTTTATCCTATAGCAGTGGCTACACCTTC	CASSLSYSSGYTF
TRBJ2-3	.	TRBD2	TRBV27	TGTGCCAGCCAGGGACTAGCGGGGGGATCCTTAGGGGATACGCAGTATTTT	CASQGLAGGSLGDTQYF
TRBJ2-7	.	.	TRBV19	TGTGCCAGTAGTATAGGTGGGGGAGGGGGCTACGAGCAGTACTTC	CASSIGGGGGYEQYF
TRBJ2-7	.	.	TRBV5-1	TGCGCCAGCAGTCCCGAGAGTCCGGCCTACGAGCAGTACTTC	CASSPESPAYEQYF
TRBJ1-1	.	TRBD1	TRBV12-5	TGTGCTAGTGGTTTGGAGACAGGGCGCACTGAAGCTTTCTTT	CASGLETGRTEAFF
TRBJ2-1	.	TRBD2	TRBV5-1	TGCGCCAGCAGCCAAGCAGGCGGGGGGTACAATGAGCAGTTCTTC	CASSQAGGGYNEQFF
TRBJ2-1	.	.	TRBV4-2	TGTGCCAGCAGCCAAGATCCCGGGCGGGCATACAATGAGCAGTTCTTC	CASSQDPGRAYNEQFF
TRBJ2-5	.	TRBD1	TRBV10-3	TGTGCCATCAGCGCCGGGACAGGGGGTGAAGAGACCCAGTACTTC	CAISAGTGGEETQYF
TRBJ1-4	.	TRBD1	TRBV2	TGTGCCAGCAGTGTGGGGTTGGGACAGACTAATGAAAAACTGTTTTTT	CASSVGLGQTNEKLFF
TRBJ2-3	.	TRBD2	TRBV7-7	TGTGCCAGCAGCTCAGGACTAGCGCGCACAGATACGCAGTATTTT	CASSSGLARTDTQYF
TRBJ1-3	few	TRBD1	TRBV23-1	TGCGCCAGCAGTCAATCTAGGGCCGGGGCGGGGAACATGAGGACAGGCTACTCTGGAAACACCATATATTTT	CASSQSRAGAGNMRTGYSGNTIYF
TRBJ2-3	.	TRBD1	TRBV24-1	TGTGCCACCAGTGATAAAGACAGGGTACCAGATACGCAGTATTTT	CATSDKDRVPDTQYF
TRBJ1-6	.	.	TRBV19	TGTGCCAGTAGTATCACCGACAGTTTGGTCTCACCCCTCCACTTT	CASSITDSLVSPLHF
TRBJ2-1	once	TRBD2	TRBV7-2	TGTGCCAGCAGCCCCAGACTAGCGGGGACCAATGAGCAGTTCTTC	CASSPRLAGTNEQFF
TRBJ1-3	few	TRBD1	TRBV2	TGTGCCAGCAGTGAAGAACAGGGGGCATTTCACACCATATATTTT	CASSEEQGAFHTIYF
TRBJ2-7	.	.	TRBV7-2	TGTGCCAGCATGCAGGGGTCGGCCTACGAGCAGTACTTC	CASMQGSAYEQYF
TRBJ1-1	.	.	TRBV29-1	TGCAGCGTTGAAGGGGCCTTGAACACTGAAGCTTTCTTT	CSVEGALNTEAFF
TRBJ2-7	once	.	TRBV7-2	TGTGCCAGCAGCTTAGCGTACATCTACGAGCAGTACTTC	CASSLAYIYEQYF
TRBJ2-7	few	.	TRBV6-6	TGTGCCAGCAGTTCCCCAGGGTTCTACGAGCAGTACTTC	CASSSPGFYEQYF
TRBJ2-7	.	TRBD2	TRBV11-2	TGTGCCAGCAGCTTAGCTGCGGGGGGGCGCTACGAGCAGTACTTC	CASSLAAGGRYEQYF
TRBJ1-1	.	.	TRBV27	TGTGCCAGCAGTTGGGAGGGGGTGGGGAACACTGAAGCTTTCTTT	CASSWEGVGNTEAFF
TRBJ1-5	.	.	TRBV28	TGTGCCAGCAGTTTATCTATTTTAGGCAATCAGCCCCAGCATTTT	CASSLSILGNQPQHF
TRBJ1-5	.	TRBD1	TRBV3-1/TRBV3-2	TGTGCCAGCAGCCAAGATCGTAGGGACAGGGTTGATCAGCCCCAGCATTTT	CASSQDRRDRVDQPQHF
TRBJ1-5	.	.	TRBV7-2	TGTGCCAGCAGCTATCAGGGAAATCAGCCCCAGCATTTT	CASSYQGNQPQHF
TRBJ1-2	.	.	TRBV28	TGTGCCAGCAGCATTGACAGTTCCTATGGCTACACCTTC	CASSIDSSYGYTF
TRBJ1-1	.	.	TRBV3-1/TRBV3-2	TGTGCCAGCAGCCAAGGACGGGAAGAAGCTTTCTTT	CASSQGREEAFF
TRBJ2-2	.	TRBD2	TRBV6-5	TGTGCCAGCAGCCAACTAGCGGCGAACACCGGGGAGCTGTTTTTT	CASSQLAANTGELFF
TRBJ1-2	.	.	TRBV7-6	TGTGCCAGCAGCCCTGGGGGGGCAGAAAGCTTCACTAACTATGGCTACACCTTC	CASSPGGAESFTNYGYTF
TRBJ2-1	.	TRBD1	TRBV11-1	TGTGCCAGCAGCTCGGACAGGGCCACCTACAATGAGCAGTTCTTC	CASSSDRATYNEQFF
TRBJ2-7	.	.	TRBV29-1	TGCAGCGTTGAAAACGGTGCCTCCGAGCAGTACTTC	CSVENGASEQYF
TRBJ1-2	.	.	TRBV6-1	TGTGCCAGCAGTGAATCCCACAGCCATGGCTACACCTTC	CASSESHSHGYTF
TRBJ2-5	.	TRBD1	TRBV2	TGTGCCAGCAACATATCCCCCCAGGGGGTGAAAGAGACCCAGTACTTC	CASNISPQGVKETQYF
TRBJ1-4	.	.	TRBV7-6	TGTGCCAGCAGCCCCAGGACAGCTGGTGAAAAACTGTTTTTT	CASSPRTAGEKLFF
TRBJ2-1	.	TRBD2	TRBV20-1	TGCAGTGCTAGTGTTAGCGGGAGGCTGCACAATGAGCAGTTCTTC	CSASVSGRLHNEQFF
TRBJ2-5	.	.	TRBV7-2	TGTGCCAGCAGCTCTACTATTAGAGAGACCCAGTACTTC	CASSSTIRETQYF
TRBJ2-1	.	.	TRBV9	TGTGCCAGCAGCGTAGGAGGTTCGGGTGAGCAGTTCTTC	CASSVGGSGEQFF
TRBJ2-1	.	.	TRBV3-1/TRBV3-2	TGTGCCAGCAGCCCGTCCACGGGGTTAGAGCAGTTCTTC	CASSPSTGLEQFF